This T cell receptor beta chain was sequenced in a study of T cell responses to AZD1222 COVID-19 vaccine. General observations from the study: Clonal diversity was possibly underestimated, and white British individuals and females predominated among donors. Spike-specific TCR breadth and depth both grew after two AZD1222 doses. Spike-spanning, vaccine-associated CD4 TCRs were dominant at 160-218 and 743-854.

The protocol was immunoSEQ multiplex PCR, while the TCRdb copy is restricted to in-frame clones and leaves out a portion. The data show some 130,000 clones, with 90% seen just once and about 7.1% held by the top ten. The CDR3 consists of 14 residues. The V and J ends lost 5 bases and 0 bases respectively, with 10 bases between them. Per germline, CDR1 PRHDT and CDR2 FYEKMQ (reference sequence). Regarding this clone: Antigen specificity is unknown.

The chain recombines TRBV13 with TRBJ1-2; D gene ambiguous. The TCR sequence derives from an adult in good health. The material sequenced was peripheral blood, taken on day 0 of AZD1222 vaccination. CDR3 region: CASSKQEPNYGYTF. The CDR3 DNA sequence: TGTGCCAGCAGCAAGCAGGAACCTAACTATGGCTACACCTTC.